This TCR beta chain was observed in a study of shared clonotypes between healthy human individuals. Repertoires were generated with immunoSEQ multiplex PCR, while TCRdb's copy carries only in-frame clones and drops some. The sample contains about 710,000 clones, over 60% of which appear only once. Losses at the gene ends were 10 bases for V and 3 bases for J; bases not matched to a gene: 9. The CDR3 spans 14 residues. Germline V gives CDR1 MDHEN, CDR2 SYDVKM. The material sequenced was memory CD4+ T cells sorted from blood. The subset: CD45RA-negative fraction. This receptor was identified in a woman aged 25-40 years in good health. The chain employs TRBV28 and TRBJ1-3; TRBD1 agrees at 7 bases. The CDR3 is CATTTGFGGNTIYF. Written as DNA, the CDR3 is TGTGCCACCACGACAGGGTTCGGTGGAAACACCATATATTTT. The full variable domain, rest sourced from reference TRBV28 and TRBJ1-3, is DVKVTQSSRYLVKRTGEKVFLECVQDMDHENMFWYRQDPGLGLRLIYFSYDVKMKEKGDIPEGYSVSREKKERFSLILESASTNQTSMYLCATTTGFGGNTIYFGEGSWLTVV.